These 2 T cell receptor beta chains came from one sample sequenced in a study of T cells in Graves' hyperthyroidism and ophthalmopathy (dated by TCRdb to about 2019). Libraries came from multiplex PCR. TCRdb records Illumina HiSeq 2000 as the sequencer. Amplification of TCR beta CDR3 regions was carried out from RNA transcripts. A first-round RT-PCR of the TCR CDR3 used the HTBI primer set with the Qiagen OneStep RT-PCR kit. TCRdb reworked the public reads: Q25 trimming with fastp, MiXCR clone assembly, productive beta chains retained. Rows with one shared CDR3 protein collapse into an entry with the most common genes and DNA. The sample yields more than 500,000 distinct CDR3 sequences; around 16% were counted once. The leading ten clones occupy about 29% of the sample. Sequencing was done on a sample of blood. Receptors were obtained from a woman under 40 with Graves' ophthalmopathy.

In its sample, this clonotype was seen many times. The chain links TRBV6-5 to TRBJ1-1, with D hard to call. The CDR3 has 12 residues. Per the germline V gene, CDR1 is MNHEY and CDR2 is SVGAGI. The germline V and J ends were trimmed by 2 bases and 7 bases, with 8 bases remaining between them. CDR3: CASSYDRYEAFF. The CDR3 nucleotides are TGTGCCAGCAGTTACGACCGATATGAAGCTTTCTTT.

This clonotype was counted between two and nine times. The V call is TRBV29-1, the J call TRBJ2-7; D gene unclear. Trimming removed 6 bases at V and 7 bases at J, with 10 bases between. Per the germline V gene, CDR1 is SQVTM and CDR2 is ANQGSEA. This CDR3 is 10 amino acids long. The CDR3, as DNA: TGCAGCGTACTCGACGAAGAGCAGTACTTC. It translates to CSVLDEEQYF.